The 25 T cell receptor beta chains below come from one sample, sequenced in a study of blood T cell repertoires in COVID-19. Measured with immunoSEQ multiplex PCR; TCRdb has only the in-frame clones, and not every one. The sample shows roughly 15,000 clones, over 70% of them seen only once. Sample: peripheral blood. The receptors shown here come from a man in his sixties with acute or convalescent COVID-19.

This clone was picked up a small number of times. J is TRBJ2-2 and V is TRBV6-1; possible D gene TRBD1, 5 bases. The CDR3 contains 15 residues. V was clipped by 3 bases and J by 6 bases, with 14 bases between them. Germline CDR1 is MNHNS and CDR2 is SASEGT. In DNA, the CDR3 is TGTGCCAGCAGTGATTCCTGGGGCCGGGCCGGGGAGCTGTTTTTT. As protein: CASSDSWGRAGELFF.

The chain recombines TRBV20-1 with TRBJ2-7; 7 nucleotides agree with TRBD1. This CDR3 comprises 12 residues. V shed 3 bases, J shed 5 bases, and the junction held 4 bases outside the gene matches. Germline values: CDR1 DFQATT, CDR2 SNEGSKA (reference sequence). CDR3 region: CSASSDRDEQYF. DNA for the CDR3: TGCAGTGCTAGTAGTGACAGGGACGAGCAGTACTTC.

The chain combines TRBV4-3 with TRBJ1-2; D gene ambiguous. Germline lookup yields CDR1 LGHNA and CDR2 YSLEER. CDR3 length: 15 amino acids. The V end lost 1 base, the J end lost 8 bases, and 17 bases lay between the germline ends. CDR3 nucleotide sequence: TGCGCCAGCAGCCAAGGAGCGGGAGGAGGTGAAGGCTACACCTTC. It codes for CASSQGAGGGEGYTF.

The V and J genes are TRBV5-1 and TRBJ1-5; D is possibly TRBD1 (5 bases). There are 13 residues in the CDR3. Germline-derived CDR1 and CDR2 are SGHRS and YFSETQ. V was clipped by 1 base and J by 5 bases, with 7 bases between them. CDR3 DNA: TGCGCCAGCAGCTTGTGGGGGGATCAGCCCCAGCATTTT. As protein: CASSLWGDQPQHF.

This chain joins TRBV28 and TRBJ2-7, with TRBD2 identical over 7 bases. CDR1 and CDR2 from the germline V gene are MDHEN and SYDVKM. Unmatched junction bases numbered 5, after V lost 6 bases and J lost 0 bases. The CDR3 consists of 14 residues. The DNA of the CDR3 is TGTGCCAGCAGCGTCGGGGGGAGCTCCTACGAGCAGTACTTC. Translation gives CASSVGGSSYEQYF.

The chain joins TRBV6-4 to TRBJ1-5; 9 bases fit TRBD1. This CDR3 comprises 17 residues. V shed 7 bases and J 1 base; nucleotides not matched to a gene: 11. Per germline, CDR1 MRHNA and CDR2 SNTAGT. The CDR3 sequence is CASTEQGARDSNQPQHF. The CDR3, as DNA: TGTGCCAGCACGGAACAGGGGGCGCGGGACAGCAATCAGCCCCAGCATTTT.

V usage is TRBV3-1 (or the pseudogene TRBV3-2) and J usage is TRBJ2-3; 7 nucleotides match TRBD2. From germline, CDR1 is LGHDT and CDR2 YNNKEL (reference sequence). The trim removed 1 base at V and 0 bases at J, leaving 10 bases unmatched. This CDR3 contains 18 residues. The CDR3 protein is CASSQGSRGGPSTDTQYF. The CDR3 DNA reads as TGTGCCAGCAGCCAAGGAAGCCGCGGGGGACCTAGCACAGATACGCAGTATTTT.

The CDR3 nucleotides are TGCGCCAGCAGCCAAGATATCAGGACAGGTAACGATTCACCCCTCCACTTT. It specifies CASSQDIRTGNDSPLHF. The chain couples TRBV4-1 to TRBJ1-6; TRBD1 matches at 7 bases. V gave up 0 bases and J gave up 8 bases; unmatched junction bases: 10. Per the germline V gene, CDR1 is MGHRA and CDR2 is YSYEKL. There are 17 residues in the CDR3.

The chain couples TRBV7-2 to TRBJ1-5; possible D gene TRBD1, 5 bases. Germline V gene sequence: CDR1 SGHTA, CDR2 FQGNSA. This CDR3 contains 15 residues. Trimming took 3 bases from V and 4 from J, leaving 13 bases between them. The CDR3 protein is CASSFHDSFNQPQHF. For the CDR3, the DNA is TGTGCCAGCAGCTTTCACGACAGCTTTAATCAGCCCCAGCATTTT.

The rearrangement uses TRBV5-4 and TRBJ2-1; 7 bases fit TRBD1. Unmatched junction bases numbered 4, after V lost 4 bases and J lost 0 bases. The CDR3 contains 15 residues. The germline CDR1 and CDR2 sequences are SGHNT and YYREEE (reference sequence). The CDR3, as DNA: TGTGCCAGCAGCGGGGACAGTAGCTCCTACAATGAGCAGTTCTTC. It codes for CASSGDSSSYNEQFF.

The rearrangement joins TRBV11-3 to TRBJ1-1; TRBD1 is a possible D gene (5 bases). The CDR3 length is 13 residues. CDR1 is SGHNT, CDR2 YENEEA, per germline. Trimming took 4 bases from V and 1 from J, leaving 7 bases between them. The CDR3 region is CASSSRENTEAFF. In nucleotides, the CDR3 is TGTGCCAGCAGCTCCAGGGAGAACACTGAAGCTTTCTTT.

The chain combines TRBV27 with TRBJ1-1; 7 bases fit TRBD1. CDR3 length: 14 residues. Germline V gives CDR1 MNHEY, CDR2 SMNVEV (reference sequence). After removal of 2 bases from V and 6 bases from J, the junction contained 6 bases not matched to a gene. CDR3 in amino acids: CASSLRQGLSEAFF. The DNA of the CDR3 is TGTGCCAGCAGTTTACGACAGGGATTATCTGAAGCTTTCTTT.

This clone was recorded only once. With a much larger clone just one base away, this may be a read error. The chain uses TRBV13 and TRBJ1-6; tentative D call: TRBD1 (6 bases). CDR3 size: 14 residues. Per the germline V gene, CDR1 is PRHDT and CDR2 is FYEKMQ (reference sequence). With 0 bases removed from V and 6 bases from J, the gap between germline ends came to 6 bases. The DNA for the CDR3 is TGTGCCAGCAGCTTAGGACAGGGTAATTCACCCCTCCACTTT. The encoded protein is CASSLGQGNSPLHF.

This clone was counted once. The gene calls are TRBV5-4 and TRBJ2-7; D perhaps matches TRBD2 (7 bases). Trimming took 4 bases from V and 2 from J, leaving 19 bases between them. The CDR3 runs to 16 residues. Germline CDR1 is SGHNT and CDR2 is YYREEE (reference sequence). CDR3 loop: CASSRPRGGDTYEQYF. In DNA, the CDR3 is TGTGCCAGCAGCCGGCCAAGAGGGGGGGATACCTACGAGCAGTACTTC.

In its sample, this clone was seen once. The chain combines TRBV5-4 with TRBJ2-2, with D uncertain. This CDR3 comprises 17 residues. Trimming stripped 6 bases from V and 0 bases from J, with 18 bases between. CDR1 and CDR2 (germline): SGHNT, YYREEE (reference sequence). CDR3: CASTQTLGSTNTGELFF. The CDR3, as DNA: TGTGCCAGCACCCAAACGCTGGGTAGCACGAACACCGGGGAGCTGTTTTTT.

The V call is TRBV30, the J call TRBJ2-1; the D is unclear. Germline values: CDR1 GTSNPN, CDR2 SVGIG (reference sequence). The CDR3 runs 13 residues. Trimming shortened V by 2 bases and J by 6 bases, and 11 bases separated the two germline ends. The DNA for the CDR3 is TGTGCCTGGAGTCCAGGTTTGGCCAATGAGCAGTTCTTC. It encodes CAWSPGLANEQFF.

The chain employs TRBV27 and TRBJ1-4; D is possibly TRBD1 (5 bases). V lost 6 bases to trimming and J lost 3 bases, with 23 bases between them. CDR1 is MNHEY, CDR2 SMNVEV, per germline (reference sequence). The CDR3 has 18 amino acids. CDR3 sequence (DNA): TGTGCCAGCAGGGCTATTAGGGCGGGGACGGGATCTAATGAAAAACTGTTTTTT. Translated: CASRAIRAGTGSNEKLFF.

The chain combines TRBV30 with TRBJ2-1, with 10 bases aligning to TRBD2. The CDR3 extends over 16 amino acids. Trimming cost V 2 bases and J 4 bases; bases outside gene matches: 8. In germline, CDR1 is GTSNPN, CDR2 SVGIG (reference sequence). The CDR3 reads CAWSFSGGILYNEQFF. The CDR3 DNA reads TGTGCCTGGAGTTTTAGCGGGGGGATCCTATACAATGAGCAGTTCTTC.

This chain uses TRBV4-3 with TRBJ1-6; no firm D call. The ends were cut back, 1 base at V and 12 bases at J, with 10 bases in the middle. This CDR3 is 13 amino acids long. Germline-derived CDR1 and CDR2 are LGHNA and YSLEER. In DNA form, the CDR3 reads TGCGCCAGCAGCCAAGTTGGCTCAAGACCCCTCCACTTT. Translating gives CASSQVGSRPLHF.

This clone was seen more than once but under ten times. This sequence joins TRBV7-2 and TRBJ1-5, with D possibly matching TRBD1 (6 bases). The V end lost 1 base, the J end lost 2 bases, and 18 bases lay between the germline ends. CDR1 and CDR2 (germline): SGHTA, FQGNSA. This CDR3 spans 18 amino acids. This CDR3 is CASSLGSQGTGGNQPQHF. The CDR3 bases are TGTGCCAGCAGCTTAGGTTCTCAGGGGACCGGAGGCAATCAGCCCCAGCATTTT. The entire variable domain, with the rest obtained from reference TRBV7-2 and TRBJ1-5, is as follows: GAGVSQSPSNKVTEKGKDVELRCDPISGHTALYWYRQSLGQGLEFLIYFQGNSAPDKSGLPSDRFSAERTGGSVSTLTIQRTQQEDSAVYLCASSLGSQGTGGNQPQHFGDGTRLSIL.

This clone was observed once. The J gene is TRBJ1-2, the V gene TRBV10-2, with TRBD1 matching 8 bases. V dropped 10 bases and J dropped 7; count of bases not matched to a gene: 5. The CDR3 runs to 11 residues. The V gene's germline CDR1 is WSHSY and CDR2 SAAADI. The DNA of the CDR3 is TGCGCCATCGGACAGGGTGGTGGCTACACCTTC. It codes for CAIGQGGGYTF.

This chain uses TRBV3-1 (or the pseudogene TRBV3-2) with TRBJ1-2; tentatively, D is TRBD1 (5 bases). Trimming shortened V by 4 bases and J by 5 bases, and 14 bases separated the two germline ends. The CDR3 extends over 14 amino acids. Germline V lookup: CDR1 LGHDT, CDR2 YNNKEL (reference sequence). This CDR3 reads CASSLQGIRYGYTF. The CDR3 DNA reads as TGTGCCAGCAGCCTCCAGGGTATCCGATATGGCTACACCTTC.

The rearrangement links TRBV6-2 or TRBV6-3 to TRBJ1-1; 8 nucleotides line up with TRBD1. Unmatched junction bases numbered 9, after V lost 4 bases and J lost 5 bases. The CDR3 length is 15 residues. Looked up from germline, CDR1 is MNHEY and CDR2 is SVGEGT. The CDR3 bases are TGTGCCAGCAGTTCGGTACAGGGGGGCATGACTGAAGCTTTCTTT. The encoded protein is CASSSVQGGMTEAFF.

The chain carries TRBV21-1 and TRBJ2-2; the table's D call, TRBD2, was not checked against the DNA. TRBV21-1 is marked as a pseudogene. The CDR3 sequence is 19 residues long. CDR3: CASSKALSTSRPNTGELFF. The CDR3 DNA reads TGTGCCAGCAGCAAAGCGCTTTCGACTAGCCGACCGAACACCGGGGAGCTGTTTTTT.

This chain uses TRBV18 with TRBJ1-1; D is ambiguous. V lost 3 bases, J lost 1 base, and 12 bases lay in between. The CDR3 covers 15 residues. CDR1 and CDR2 (germline): KGHSH, LQKENI. In DNA form, the CDR3 reads TGTGCCAGCTCACCCCTCCCCCTCCCGAACACTGAAGCTTTCTTT. It specifies CASSPLPLPNTEAFF. Drawing the rest from reference TRBV18 and TRBJ1-1, the complete variable domain is NAGVMQNPRHLVRRRGQEARLRCSPMKGHSHVYWYRQLPEEGLKFMVYLQKENIIDESGMPKERFSAEFPKEGPSILRIQQVVRGDSAAYFCASSPLPLPNTEAFFGQGTRLTVV.